This is a list of T cell receptor beta chains from one sample in a study of T-cell reconstitution after alpha-beta-depleted transplantation in children. TCRdb redid the calling of the PCR reads with MiXCR, one entry per CDR3 protein. Of 450,000 to 550,000 distinct CDR3 sequences in the sample, roughly an eighth were seen once. The sequencing used PBMCs, mostly from graft donor cells, collected 180 days after TCRalphabeta/CD19-depleted stem cell transplant. The receptor set was obtained from a female patient younger than 10 who had a stem cell transplant for aplastic anemia, so the T cells may come from the graft donor. Each CDR3 is given without its conserved first and last residue. Each record gives: J gene, V gene, CDR3 length, CDR3 protein.

j_call: TRBJ2-3; v_call: TRBV15; cdr3_length: 17; cdr3_aa: ATSREFWRTGPSTDTQY
j_call: TRBJ2-7; v_call: TRBV5-1; cdr3_length: 16; cdr3_aa: ASSPTGDRDSLFYEQY
j_call: TRBJ2-3; v_call: TRBV5-8; cdr3_length: 14; cdr3_aa: ASSFGAGILADTQY
j_call: TRBJ2-7; v_call: TRBV7-2; cdr3_length: 12; cdr3_aa: ASSLVGDSYEQY
j_call: TRBJ2-4; v_call: TRBV15; cdr3_length: 14; cdr3_aa: ATSRYFAGGLNIQY
j_call: TRBJ2-1; v_call: TRBV4-3; cdr3_length: 14; cdr3_aa: ASSQDGSGSYNEQF
j_call: TRBJ1-2; v_call: TRBV11-2; cdr3_length: 16; cdr3_aa: ASSSRDRGLVFNYGYT
j_call: TRBJ1-2; v_call: TRBV10-3; cdr3_length: 12; cdr3_aa: AIGDRARDYGYT
j_call: TRBJ2-1; v_call: TRBV25-1; cdr3_length: 10; cdr3_aa: ASSDLSIEQF
j_call: TRBJ2-5; v_call: TRBV10-3; cdr3_length: 11; cdr3_aa: AIKLAGQETQY
j_call: TRBJ1-5; v_call: TRBV12-3/TRBV12-4; cdr3_length: 11; cdr3_aa: ASSLGAPRPQH
j_call: TRBJ2-7; v_call: TRBV7-6; cdr3_length: 12; cdr3_aa: ASSLARLDGEQY
j_call: TRBJ1-1; v_call: TRBV25-1; cdr3_length: 12; cdr3_aa: ASRLGQVSSEAF
j_call: TRBJ1-3; v_call: TRBV20-1; cdr3_length: 10; cdr3_aa: SAGTSTPAIY
j_call: TRBJ1-2; v_call: TRBV5-6; cdr3_length: 11; cdr3_aa: ASSGSANYGYT
j_call: TRBJ2-1; v_call: TRBV7-2; cdr3_length: 14; cdr3_aa: ASSPTGGGSYNEQF
j_call: TRBJ2-1; v_call: TRBV2; cdr3_length: 16; cdr3_aa: ASRSGALWSPRYNEQF
j_call: TRBJ2-2; v_call: TRBV21-1; cdr3_length: 17; cdr3_aa: ASTSDTENRGVTPGSCF
j_call: TRBJ2-7; v_call: TRBV20-1; cdr3_length: 15; cdr3_aa: SARETLTGHVQREQY
j_call: TRBJ1-6; v_call: TRBV7-9; cdr3_length: 12; cdr3_aa: ASSFPGGHSPLH
j_call: TRBJ2-7; v_call: TRBV5-1; cdr3_length: 13; cdr3_aa: ASRRNAEGTYEQY
j_call: TRBJ2-2; v_call: TRBV11-1; cdr3_length: 16; cdr3_aa: ASSKGLAGDEVTGELF
j_call: TRBJ1-2; v_call: TRBV11-1; cdr3_length: 12; cdr3_aa: ASSLSKTNYGYT
j_call: TRBJ2-1; v_call: TRBV20-1; cdr3_length: 10; cdr3_aa: SAKPAGSEQF
j_call: TRBJ2-7; v_call: TRBV15; cdr3_length: 13; cdr3_aa: ATSRDRGSSYEQY
j_call: TRBJ2-2; v_call: TRBV7-2; cdr3_length: 14; cdr3_aa: ASSPIMRLATGELF
j_call: TRBJ1-5; v_call: TRBV7-9; cdr3_length: 13; cdr3_aa: ASSSGTVSNQPQH
j_call: TRBJ2-1; v_call: TRBV6-2/TRBV6-3; cdr3_length: 21; cdr3_aa: ASSYPGQGAIAGGYSSYNEQF
j_call: TRBJ2-1; v_call: TRBV7-3; cdr3_length: 13; cdr3_aa: ASSLTAGTYNEQF
j_call: TRBJ2-2; v_call: TRBV6-2/TRBV6-3; cdr3_length: 12; cdr3_aa: ASIRAGRDGELF
j_call: TRBJ2-1; v_call: TRBV20-1; cdr3_length: 12; cdr3_aa: SAIGPLTYNEQF
j_call: TRBJ2-6; v_call: TRBV6-5; cdr3_length: 14; cdr3_aa: ASSYSLGAGANVLT
j_call: TRBJ1-4; v_call: TRBV12-3/TRBV12-4; cdr3_length: 11; cdr3_aa: ASSNAKGRKLF
j_call: TRBJ2-7; v_call: TRBV28; cdr3_length: 12; cdr3_aa: ASSLRPRILEQY
j_call: TRBJ1-1; v_call: TRBV13; cdr3_length: 11; cdr3_aa: ASKRWGATEAF
j_call: TRBJ2-3; v_call: TRBV11-2; cdr3_length: 18; cdr3_aa: ASSLERGLAGGHGTDTQY
j_call: TRBJ2-2; v_call: TRBV12-3/TRBV12-4; cdr3_length: 13; cdr3_aa: ASFFVGIRTGELF
j_call: TRBJ2-2; v_call: TRBV7-9; cdr3_length: 15; cdr3_aa: ASSYDRAAAGTGELF
j_call: TRBJ2-5; v_call: TRBV10-3; cdr3_length: 10; cdr3_aa: AISESEETQY
j_call: TRBJ2-1; v_call: TRBV7-3; cdr3_length: 14; cdr3_aa: ASSREGSAPHNEQF
j_call: TRBJ2-6; v_call: TRBV20-1; cdr3_length: 15; cdr3_aa: SAARDPPSVGANVLT
j_call: TRBJ2-1; v_call: TRBV7-8; cdr3_length: 16; cdr3_aa: ASSLDWDREREIDEQF
j_call: TRBJ2-5; v_call: TRBV9; cdr3_length: 14; cdr3_aa: ASSVGETSGQETQY
j_call: TRBJ2-1; v_call: TRBV3-1; cdr3_length: 13; cdr3_aa: ASSQGTGAFNEQF
j_call: TRBJ1-3; v_call: TRBV7-2; cdr3_length: 15; cdr3_aa: ASSPRMGTGPFNTIY
j_call: TRBJ2-7; v_call: TRBV11-2; cdr3_length: 9; cdr3_aa: ASQGAYEQY
j_call: TRBJ2-7; v_call: TRBV20-1; cdr3_length: 15; cdr3_aa: SVWGPGGSRAPYEQY
j_call: TRBJ2-3; v_call: TRBV7-6; cdr3_length: 12; cdr3_aa: ASSLASGADTQY
j_call: TRBJ2-5; v_call: TRBV29-1; cdr3_length: 11; cdr3_aa: SVAVSGGETQY
j_call: TRBJ1-5; v_call: TRBV15; cdr3_length: 14; cdr3_aa: ATSRDPVGFSQPQH
j_call: TRBJ2-1; v_call: TRBV7-2; cdr3_length: 14; cdr3_aa: ASSLFSAGLVNEQF
j_call: TRBJ1-5; v_call: TRBV4-1; cdr3_length: 19; cdr3_aa: ASSQEKGGQGIAYSNQPQH
j_call: TRBJ1-1; v_call: TRBV28; cdr3_length: 12; cdr3_aa: ASRPDRASTEAF
j_call: TRBJ1-1; v_call: TRBV4-1; cdr3_length: 12; cdr3_aa: ASSQGDRNTEAF
j_call: TRBJ2-7; v_call: TRBV2; cdr3_length: 12; cdr3_aa: ASTSGTPFDEQY
j_call: TRBJ2-3; v_call: TRBV7-2; cdr3_length: 9; cdr3_aa: ASAQTDTQY